This T cell receptor (beta chain) was sequenced in a study of T-cell reconstitution after alpha-beta-depleted transplantation in children. Unique molecular identifiers were incorporated into the prepared TCRbeta library. TCRdb passed the PCR reads through MiXCR, listing each CDR3 protein once. The sample lists some 200,000 distinct CDR3 sequences, approximately 8.4% occurring once. There are many counts of this clonotype. The sequence was obtained from a male patient between 2 and 10 years old who had a stem cell transplant for acute myeloid leukemia, so the T cells may come from the graft donor. The source material was PBMCs, mostly from graft donor cells, sampled 360 days after TCRalphabeta/CD19-depleted stem cell transplant.

CDR3 nucleotide sequence: TGCAGTGCTAGTCCGGGGGATACGCAGTATTTT. It yields the protein CSASPGDTQYF. The chain links TRBV20-1 to TRBJ2-3; a possible D gene is TRBD2 (5 bases). The CDR3 runs 11 residues. V was cut by 3 bases and J by 6 bases, with 7 bases left in between. Germline values: CDR1 DFQATT, CDR2 SNEGSKA (reference sequence).